This paragraph reports one TCR beta chain. Per germline, CDR1 LNHDA and CDR2 SQIVND (reference sequence). J gave up 5 bases and V 5 bases, and 8 bases lay outside the gene matches. The CDR3 is 14 amino acids. This entry comes from a study of cytomegalovirus exposure and HLA in healthy donors. 60 Vbeta and 13 Jbeta primers were used in PCR. Sequencing used immunoSEQ multiplex PCR; TCRdb keeps in-frame clones, though not all of them. In the table there are more than 90,000 clones, 76% of which are singletons. The TCR originated in a man aged 40-49 years in good health and CMV-seronegative. The genes are TRBV19 and TRBJ1-1, with 7 bases identical to TRBD1. The sample consisted of PBMCs. The DNA for the CDR3 is TGTGCCAGTAGTGAAGAACAGGGGCGGACTGAAGCTTTCTTT. This sequence encodes CASSEEQGRTEAFF.